This T cell receptor beta chain was obtained from a study of OX40 agonist ivuxolimab in advanced cancers. Study results and caveats: Researchers did not establish what antigens the expanded peripheral T cells target. Clonal expansion among partial responders at 0.1-3.0 mg/kg ranked near the lowest. CD8+ T cells (on average) carried more expanded clones than CD4+ T cells.

Autoimmune disease history or systemic immunosuppression was exclusionary. Regarding this clone: Its antigen is not identified.

TCRdb's table, derived via immunoSEQ multiplex PCR, lists solely in-frame clones and lacks some. The table includes some 99,000 clones, 90% detected once. V lost 3 bases, J lost 1 base, and 6 bases lay in between. Germline V gives CDR1 SGHDN, CDR2 FVKESK. There are 13 residues in the CDR3. This clonotype was sampled from an adult with an advanced solid tumor such as melanoma, head and neck, liver or kidney cancer. The sample was CD4+ or CD8+ T cells sorted from blood, taken in a trial of the OX40 agonist ivuxolimab. The chain is built from TRBV14 and TRBJ1-1, with D hard to call. CDR3 in amino acids: CASSHLRNTEAFF. CDR3 nucleotide sequence: TGTGCCAGCAGCCACCTTCGGAACACTGAAGCTTTCTTT.